The 9 T cell receptor beta chains reported below all come from one sample, sequenced in a study of tumor-infiltrating lymphocytes in primary liver carcinoma. Without any cell sorting, roughly 20-32 mg of bulk tissue yielded co-extracted RNA and DNA. A primer in the constant region served to generate TCR beta cDNA from roughly 520 ng of total RNA. Three-round nested multiplex PCR performed with slightly modified ARM-PCR produced the TCR beta libraries. Running nine to ten cycles apiece, the first two PCR rounds relied on TRBV1-TRBV30 forward primers together with a C-beta reverse primer. TCRdb recomputed calls from the multiplex PCR reads with MiXCR, one row per CDR3 protein. Of 30,000 to 40,000 distinct CDR3 sequences listed, roughly 70% were seen once; the top ten hold around 17%. Source material: liver tumor tissue from sampling region 4. The subset is: tumor region T4, right-lateral pole. Receptor source: a man between 40 and 49 years old with primary liver carcinoma and hepatitis B virus infection.

Points on this clonotype: One base away lies a much larger clone, so this may be a sequencing read error. The chain recombines TRBV19 with TRBJ2-1; D ambiguous. The CDR3 contains 12 residues. Germline CDR1 is LNHDA and CDR2 is SQIVND (reference sequence). DNA for the CDR3: TGTGTCAGCCGAAAACCTTACGGTGAGCAGTTATTC. It specifies CVSRKPYGEQLF.

This clonotype was seen a handful of times. Given a much more abundant clone one base away, this may be a read error. V usage is TRBV7-9 and J usage is TRBJ1-1; no definite D call. CDR3 length: 12 residues. Between the trimmed V and J ends, which lost 5 bases and 3 bases, there was a span of 7 bases. Germline V CDR1 and CDR2: SEHNR, FQNEAQ (reference sequence). The CDR3 DNA follows: TGTGCCAGCAGCGTTCTTGACACTGAAGCTTTCTTT. It codes for CASSVLDTEAFF.

Of note for this clonotype: One end of the junction is discordant with germline, which a read error may explain. The V and J genes are TRBV13 and TRBJ1-6; 7 bases are a match to TRBD1. The CDR3 runs 16 residues. The V gene's germline CDR1 is PRHDT and CDR2 FYEKMQ (reference sequence). This chain's CDR3 is CGSSSPGDRGNLPLHF. The CDR3 DNA is TGTGGCAGCAGCTCACCCGGGGACAGAGGCAATTTACCCCTCCACTTT.

A note on this clonotype: No conserved phenylalanine or tryptophan is present at the end of the CDR3, so a read error is the likely explanation. The chain has TRBV6-5 and TRBJ2-7, with TRBD1 matching over 8 bases. This CDR3 contains 15 residues. Germline CDR1 reads MNHEY; CDR2 reads SVGAGI. In DNA, the CDR3 is TGTGCCAGTAGTTTTTCCTCAGGGGGCCTCTACGATCAGTACTCC. This encodes CASSFSSGGLYDQYS.

The CDR3 nucleotides are TGTGCCAGTAGCATAGTCACTAGCGGGAGAAACAATGAGCAGTTCTTC. Protein sequence: CASSIVTSGRNNEQFF. The chain uses TRBV7-9 and TRBJ2-1; 11 nucleotides align to TRBD2. Trimming removed 9 bases from V and 5 bases from J; junction bases left unmatched: 12. CDR1 and CDR2 from the germline V gene are SEHNR and FQNEAQ (reference sequence). There are 16 residues in the CDR3.

Comment on this clonotype: Its ends do not fully match the called genes, so a read error is possible. The chain combines TRBV28 with TRBJ2-3, with a weak D call TRBD2 (5 bases). The germline gives CDR1 MDHEN, CDR2 SYDVKM. The CDR3 is 14 residues long. DNA for the CDR3: TGTGTCAGCAGTTTATGGACTGCCGCCAATAAGCAGTATTTT. Residues: CVSSLWTAANKQYF. Looking up the rest from reference TRBV28 and TRBJ2-3 gives the full variable domain: DVKVTQSSRYLVKRTGEKVFLECVQDMDHENMFWYRQDPGLGLRLIYFSYDVKMKEKGDIPEGYSVSREKKERFSLILESASTNQTSMYLCVSSLWTAANKQYFGPGTRLTVL.

This clonotype occurred a few times. A read error may produce the germline difference seen at one junction end. This chain links TRBV7-8 with TRBJ2-1; 9 bases are shared with TRBD1. CDR3 length: 15 amino acids. Germline-derived CDR1 and CDR2 are SGHVS and FQNEAQ. The DNA of the CDR3 is TGTGCCAGCAGCTTAGGGACAGGGGCCTACAATGAACAGTCCTTC. It is translated as CASSLGTGAYNEQSF.

This clonotype has a count of ten or more. This chain connects TRBV7-9 to TRBJ2-7; D gene ambiguous. The CDR3 consists of 13 residues. Germline values: CDR1 SEHNR, CDR2 FQNEAQ (reference sequence). Trimming shortened V by 4 bases and J by 0 bases, and 7 bases separated the two germline ends. CDR3 sequence: CASSSENSYEQYF. Written as DNA, the CDR3 is TGTGCCAGCAGCTCTGAGAACTCCTACGAGCAGTACTTC.

On this clonotype: A junction end diverges from the germline sequence, so it may reflect a read error. The chain is built from TRBV29-1 and TRBJ2-1; perhaps TRBD2 as D (6 bases). The CDR3 length is 14 residues. Germline V gene sequence: CDR1 SQVTM, CDR2 ANQGSEA. The CDR3 DNA sequence: TGTAGCGTTGATCGGGGCGGGAACTACAATGAGCAGTGCTTC. This encodes CSVDRGGNYNEQCF.